These 7 T cell receptor beta chains share one sample of origin, sequenced in a study of blood T cell repertoires in COVID-19. Profiled with immunoSEQ multiplex PCR; TCRdb holds only in-frame clones, not every one. The sample records roughly 92,000 clones, approximately 90% being singletons. Sequenced sample: peripheral blood. The origin of the receptors is a man aged 50 to 59 with acute or convalescent COVID-19.

The chain recombines TRBV15 with TRBJ2-7, with 9 bases matching TRBD2. The V gene's germline CDR1 is LNHNV and CDR2 YYDKDF (reference sequence). Trimming took 4 bases from V and 4 from J; bases not matched to a gene: 8. The CDR3 consists of 15 residues. CDR3 coding DNA: TGTGCCACCAGCACGAAAGGACTAGCGTTGTACGAGCAGTACTTC. This gives the protein CATSTKGLALYEQYF.

The chain recombines TRBV10-1 with TRBJ2-2, with 8 bases lining up with TRBD2. CDR1 WNHNN and CDR2 SYGVQD come from the germline V gene (reference sequence). CDR3 length: 16 amino acids. With V trimmed by 4 bases and J by 4 bases, 8 bases remained unmatched. The CDR3: CASSASGSGGTGELFF. CDR3 in DNA: TGCGCCAGCAGTGCCAGCGGGAGCGGTGGCACCGGGGAGCTGTTTTTT.

To note about this clone: Different DNA sequences within this sample yield the same CDR3. V is TRBV5-4 and J is TRBJ2-2, with D perhaps matching TRBD2 (7 bases). The CDR3 is 13 amino acids. Germline CDR1 and CDR2: SGHNT and YYREEE (reference sequence). The ends were cut back, 2 bases at V and 6 bases at J, with 8 bases in the middle. In nucleotides, the CDR3 is TGTGCCAGCAGCTTAGGGGGGGCCGGGGAGCTGTTTTTT. Amino acids: CASSLGGAGELFF.

This clone turned up a few times. This chain connects TRBV5-1 to TRBJ2-5; D is unresolved. Trimming removed 1 base at V and 1 base at J, with 8 bases between. The germline CDR1 and CDR2 sequences are SGHRS and YFSETQ. CDR3 length equals 14 residues. CDR3 residues: CASSLSQSQETQYF. CDR3 DNA sequence: TGCGCCAGCAGCTTGTCGCAGTCCCAAGAGACCCAGTACTTC.

The rearrangement links TRBV11-3 to TRBJ2-7, with 11 bases lining up with TRBD2. Germline loops: CDR1 SGHNT, CDR2 YENEEA. V gave up 0 bases and J gave up 7 bases; unmatched junction bases: 8. The CDR3 extends over 16 amino acids. In DNA, the CDR3 is TGTGCCAGCAGCTTAGATAGCGGGAGGGCAGCAGAAGAGCAGTACTTC. Encoded protein: CASSLDSGRAAEEQYF. The full variable domain, rest sourced from reference TRBV11-3 and TRBJ2-7, is EAGVVQSPRYKIIEKKQPVAFWCNPISGHNTLYWYLQNLGQGPELLIRYENEEAVDDSQLPKDRFSAERLKGVDSTLKIQPAELGDSAVYLCASSLDSGRAAEEQYFGPGTRLTVT.

The rearrangement uses TRBV3-1 (or the pseudogene TRBV3-2) and TRBJ1-6; weak D call: TRBD1 (5 bases). V lost 3 bases and J 6 bases, leaving 6 bases between the germline ends. This CDR3 comprises 13 residues. Per the germline V gene, CDR1 is LGHDT and CDR2 is YNNKEL (reference sequence). The chain's CDR3 is CASSHDSNSPLHF. The CDR3 nucleotides are TGTGCCAGCAGCCATGACAGTAATTCACCCCTCCACTTT.

The gene calls are TRBV18 and TRBJ2-7, with 11 bases fitting TRBD2. Trimming cost V 6 bases and J 6 bases; bases outside gene matches: 10. The CDR3 spans 15 residues. CDR1 is KGHSH, CDR2 LQKENI, per germline. CDR3 amino acids: CASSPTSGSYTEQYF. The DNA for the CDR3 is TGTGCCAGCTCCCCCACTAGCGGGAGTTACACCGAGCAGTACTTC.